This TCR beta chain was profiled in a study of beta chain features in type 1 diabetes. The CDR3 sequence is 15 residues long. Trimming stripped 3 bases from V and 2 bases from J, with 13 bases between. Germline values: CDR1 MGHDK, CDR2 SYGVNS. Sorted populations all exceeded 98% purity. The study reverse transcribed the entire isolated RNA, so it sequenced expressed TCRB transcripts. Sequenced by immunoSEQ multiplex PCR; TCRdb stores in-frame clones only, minus some. The sample has a few hundred thousand clones, 27% seen once. Sequenced material: central memory CD4+ T cells from blood. The J gene is TRBJ2-5, the V gene TRBV25-1; D perhaps matches TRBD1 (6 bases). This receptor was obtained from a man aged 30 to 39 in good health. The CDR3 nucleotides read TGTGCCAGCAGTGAGCCCGACAGGATTCAAGAGACCCAGTACTTC. This translates into CASSEPDRIQETQYF.